Below, one T cell receptor (beta chain) is given with its context. This sample is drawn from a study of tumor-infiltrating lymphocytes in glioblastoma multiforme. TCRB libraries came from RNA via three nested multiplex PCR rounds. A C-beta primer primed TCRB cDNA from about 0.49 ug RNA. These TCRB libraries lack any described unique molecular identifiers. From the multiplex PCR reads, TCRdb called clonotypes with MiXCR, one entry per CDR3 protein. The sample lists about 13,000 distinct CDR3 sequences, 66% occurring once. The CDR3 is 12 residues long. V lost 1 base to trimming and J lost 6 bases, with 6 bases between them. CDR1 is SGHAT and CDR2 is FQNNGV in the germline V gene.

V and J are TRBV11-2 and TRBJ1-1; D is undetermined. Sequenced: brain tumor tissue. This TCR was sampled from a male donor with glioblastoma. CDR3 sequence: CASSLVYAEAFF. DNA of the CDR3: TGTGCCAGCAGCTTAGTTTACGCTGAAGCTTTCTTT.